Listed below are T cell receptor beta chains from one sample, sequenced in a study of blood T cell repertoires in COVID-19. Sequencing used immunoSEQ multiplex PCR; TCRdb keeps in-frame clones, though not all of them. The repertoire consists of hundreds of thousands of clones, with roughly 85% occurring once and the leading ten covering 1.4% to 1.5%. Material: peripheral blood. Every receptor here comes from a woman between 25 and 40 years old with active or convalescent COVID-19. CDR3s include the opening cysteine and the closing phenylalanine or tryptophan. The order of the fields is V gene, clone size, D gene, J gene, CDR3 DNA, CDR3 protein. The D gene is left open where the match is weak. Some rows have no size entry. The others give once, few or many, or a class for an expanded clone.

TRBV19	NA	TRBD2	TRBJ2-3	TGTGCCAGTAGTGCTACTAGCGGGAGGGCCGGTATGGATACGCAGTATTTT	CASSATSGRAGMDTQYF
TRBV3-1/TRBV3-2	NA	NA	TRBJ2-3	TGTGCCAGCAGCCGGGATAGGAGGTTCACAGATACGCAGTATTTT	CASSRDRRFTDTQYF
TRBV10-3	NA	NA	TRBJ1-3	TGTGCCATCAGGCGAGATCCGGGTCTCTCTGGAAACACCATATATTTT	CAIRRDPGLSGNTIYF
TRBV3-1/TRBV3-2	NA	TRBD1	TRBJ1-5	TGTGCCAGCAGTTACACAGGGGGGAGGGCCCAGCATTTT	CASSYTGGRAQHF
TRBV4-1	NA	NA	TRBJ1-3	TGCGCCAGCAGCCCCTCCACGGGGGGGGGAAACACCATATATTTT	CASSPSTGGGNTIYF
TRBV28	NA	NA	TRBJ2-7	TGTGCCAGCAGTTTAAACAGGGTAAAGCAGTACTTC	CASSLNRVKQYF
TRBV28	NA	TRBD1	TRBJ1-5	TGTGCCGGCCAGAACAGGGGAGGCCAGCCCCAGCATTTT	CAGQNRGGQPQHF
TRBV27	NA	NA	TRBJ2-3	TGTGCCAGCAGAAATGGGGACTCATTACCCACAGATACGCAGTATTTT	CASRNGDSLPTDTQYF
TRBV6-2/TRBV6-3	few	TRBD1	TRBJ1-2	TGTGCCAGCAGCCCACCAGGGGGCTATGGCTACACCTTC	CASSPPGGYGYTF
TRBV12-3/TRBV12-4	NA	NA	TRBJ2-5	TGTGCCAGCAGTGAAACAGGGACTAAGTCCCAGTACTTC	CASSETGTKSQYF
TRBV3-1/TRBV3-2	NA	TRBD1	TRBJ1-1	TGTGCCAGCAGCCAAGCAGGGGGTGGCACTGAAGCTTTCTTT	CASSQAGGGTEAFF
TRBV29-1	NA	NA	TRBJ1-3	TGCAGCGGCCGACAGGGAAACACCATATATTTT	CSGRQGNTIYF
TRBV7-2	NA	NA	TRBJ2-1	TGTGCCAGCAGCTTAAGGGTAGCGGCGAGTGAGCAGTTCTTC	CASSLRVAASEQFF
TRBV27	NA	TRBD1	TRBJ1-2	TGTGCCAGCACCATGATCAGGACAGGGGGTTTGTATGGCTACACCTTC	CASTMIRTGGLYGYTF
TRBV7-9	NA	TRBD2	TRBJ2-1	TGTGCCAGCAGCTCTATAGCGGGTTCGACCTACAATGAGCAGTTCTTC	CASSSIAGSTYNEQFF
TRBV3-1/TRBV3-2	NA	NA	TRBJ1-1	TGTGCCAGCAGCCCCATGTCCGGAGGGAACACTGAAGCTTTCTTT	CASSPMSGGNTEAFF
TRBV5-4	NA	TRBD1	TRBJ1-2	TGTGCCAGCAGGCCCGGGACAGGGGGCGGCTACACCTTC	CASRPGTGGGYTF
TRBV4-1	few	NA	TRBJ2-7	TGCGCCAGCAGCCAAGATACAGGGGGGGTTGTCTACGAGCAGTACTTC	CASSQDTGGVVYEQYF
TRBV6-5	NA	NA	TRBJ2-7	TGTGCCAGCGCCCTGGGGCCTTTCTCCTACGAGCAGTACTTC	CASALGPFSYEQYF
TRBV10-3	NA	TRBD1	TRBJ2-2	TGTGCCATCAGTGACCCCGGGACAGGGGACTCCGGGGAGCTGTTTTTT	CAISDPGTGDSGELFF
TRBV6-2/TRBV6-3	NA	NA	TRBJ2-7	TGTGCCAGCAGTTACGACAGCAGGGCCTACGAGCAGTACTTC	CASSYDSRAYEQYF
TRBV15	once	TRBD1	TRBJ1-1	TGTGCCACCAGCAGGTCCCCAGGGGGCGCCGAAGCTTTCTTT	CATSRSPGGAEAFF
TRBV10-1	NA	NA	TRBJ2-1	TGCGCCAGCGGGAGTTGGGATGAGCAGTTCTTC	CASGSWDEQFF
TRBV18	NA	TRBD1	TRBJ2-7	TGTGCCAGCTCACCAGGTCAGGGGGCGGGCTCCTACGAGCAGTACTTC	CASSPGQGAGSYEQYF
TRBV10-3	NA	TRBD2	TRBJ2-5	TGTGCCATCAGCCCGGGACTAGCGGGGGGGCTCCAAGAGACCCAGTACTTC	CAISPGLAGGLQETQYF
TRBV6-5	NA	NA	TRBJ1-3	TGTGCCAGCTACGGCTTACAGGGAGCTGGAAACACCATATATTTT	CASYGLQGAGNTIYF
TRBV19	NA	NA	TRBJ1-2	TGTGCCAGTAGTAGGGGGCCAATCGGATATGGCTACACCTTC	CASSRGPIGYGYTF
TRBV5-5	NA	TRBD1	TRBJ1-2	TGTGCCAGCAGCTCCCGGGACAGGGGTGGAAATGGCTACACCTTC	CASSSRDRGGNGYTF
TRBV5-8	NA	TRBD2	TRBJ2-5	TGTGCCAGCAGCTTCCGGGGGGGCCAAGAGACCCAGTACTTC	CASSFRGGQETQYF
TRBV10-3	once	NA	TRBJ2-7	TGTGCCACCCGGGACAACAGCTACGAGCAGTACTTC	CATRDNSYEQYF
TRBV14	few	NA	TRBJ1-1	TGTGCCAGCAGCTCAGGATTTGGGGGGGCGTTCTCTGAAGCTTTCTTT	CASSSGFGGAFSEAFF
TRBV6-1	few	TRBD2	TRBJ2-1	TGTGCCAGCAGTGAAACTAGCGGGGGCCACTATGAGCAGTTCTTC	CASSETSGGHYEQFF
TRBV27	NA	TRBD1	TRBJ2-1	TGTGCCAGCAGTCCCCCCGGGACAGGATACAATGAGCAGTTCTTC	CASSPPGTGYNEQFF
TRBV7-9	NA	NA	TRBJ1-4	TGTGCCAGCAGCCCCTCGTGGGCGGCGGGGGTCGAAAAACTGTTTTTT	CASSPSWAAGVEKLFF
TRBV4-2	NA	NA	TRBJ1-5	TGTGCCAGCAGCCAAGCAGGCCTAAATCAGCCCCAGCATTTT	CASSQAGLNQPQHF
TRBV11-2	few	TRBD1	TRBJ1-1	TGTGCCAGCAGCCCCTGGGACAGGGAGAGGGGAACTGAAGCTTTCTTT	CASSPWDRERGTEAFF
TRBV25-1	NA	NA	TRBJ2-1	TGTGCCAGCTCCGCCTGGCCATACAATGAGCAGTTCTTC	CASSAWPYNEQFF